The TCR beta chain under discussion was sequenced for a study of blood T cell repertoires in COVID-19 (dated by TCRdb to the early 2020s). In the study overall: Samples from collaborators originated in the United States, Italy and Spain and spanned both the acute and convalescent phases of COVID-19. Samples were obtained from the ongoing ImmuneRACE study (first 160 participants) and from 1,200 or so subjects provided by 6 global collaborators. The repertoires were released in a freely available public database meant as a resource for research on the immune response to SARS-CoV-2. The prospective study material was composed of cDNA or gDNA derived from T cells, B-cell-depleted T cells, or PBMCs. Where available, HLA class I and class II types were taken from metadata supplied by the sample provider and were not determined by assay-based typing. A de-identified subject ID, COVID-19 status, age in years and sex were almost always included in the sample metadata. The dataset comprised deeply sampled blood TCRbeta repertoires from subjects exposed to, actively infected with, or recovered from COVID-19. What the research found in general, with its limitations: Clinical and demographic metadata were provided uncurated, with the amount varying by source and participant.

Note on this clone: The antigen it recognizes is unknown. Base qualities were left out, and no much larger clone turns up one base away.

The collaborating institutions used their own protocols to collect whole blood in K2EDTA tubes. For TCRbeta analysis, collaborator samples were shipped as frozen whole blood, as isolated PBMCs, or as DNA extracted from either sample type. TCRbeta CDR3 regions were amplified from genomic DNA using the immunoSEQ Assay, a bias-controlled multiplex PCR. On the study's bioinformatics: Nucleated cell counts per sample were estimated from amplification of reference gene primers within the assay. Sequence reads were collapsed and filtered to measure the absolute abundance of every unique TCRbeta CDR3 rearrangement. For each sample, productive Simpson clonality was calculated as the square root of Simpson's diversity index over productive rearrangements. Entries here come from immuneACCESS through TCRdb and include only in-frame sequences with V and J called. Some clones fail to appear in such tables; in the studies checked, an unresolved V gene covers under half of the shortfall, and the cause of the remainder is unknown. V, J and clone size derive from that table, while D and trimming were established from the DNA sequence. The sample table records about 200,000 clones; 65% to 90% of these occur just once. The ten largest account for 4.5% to 7.5% of the sample.

The TCR comes from an elderly man with acute or convalescent COVID-19. Sequencing was performed on peripheral blood.

The DNA reads TGTGCCAGCAGTTTAGGGACAGGTAGCAATCAGCCCCAGCATTTT. Its translation is CASSLGTGSNQPQHF. Recombination linked TRBV6-5 to TRBJ1-5, with TRBD1 identical over 8 junction bases. Inclusive of the bounding cysteine and phenylalanine, the CDR3 is 15 residues long. Only the CDR3 region is kept as DNA, spanning 45 bases read in frame from base 1. Trimming accounts for 4 bases at V and 0 bases at J, while the number of junction bases matched to no gene is 2. CDR1 is given as MNHEY and CDR2 as SVGAGI, both from the germline V gene.